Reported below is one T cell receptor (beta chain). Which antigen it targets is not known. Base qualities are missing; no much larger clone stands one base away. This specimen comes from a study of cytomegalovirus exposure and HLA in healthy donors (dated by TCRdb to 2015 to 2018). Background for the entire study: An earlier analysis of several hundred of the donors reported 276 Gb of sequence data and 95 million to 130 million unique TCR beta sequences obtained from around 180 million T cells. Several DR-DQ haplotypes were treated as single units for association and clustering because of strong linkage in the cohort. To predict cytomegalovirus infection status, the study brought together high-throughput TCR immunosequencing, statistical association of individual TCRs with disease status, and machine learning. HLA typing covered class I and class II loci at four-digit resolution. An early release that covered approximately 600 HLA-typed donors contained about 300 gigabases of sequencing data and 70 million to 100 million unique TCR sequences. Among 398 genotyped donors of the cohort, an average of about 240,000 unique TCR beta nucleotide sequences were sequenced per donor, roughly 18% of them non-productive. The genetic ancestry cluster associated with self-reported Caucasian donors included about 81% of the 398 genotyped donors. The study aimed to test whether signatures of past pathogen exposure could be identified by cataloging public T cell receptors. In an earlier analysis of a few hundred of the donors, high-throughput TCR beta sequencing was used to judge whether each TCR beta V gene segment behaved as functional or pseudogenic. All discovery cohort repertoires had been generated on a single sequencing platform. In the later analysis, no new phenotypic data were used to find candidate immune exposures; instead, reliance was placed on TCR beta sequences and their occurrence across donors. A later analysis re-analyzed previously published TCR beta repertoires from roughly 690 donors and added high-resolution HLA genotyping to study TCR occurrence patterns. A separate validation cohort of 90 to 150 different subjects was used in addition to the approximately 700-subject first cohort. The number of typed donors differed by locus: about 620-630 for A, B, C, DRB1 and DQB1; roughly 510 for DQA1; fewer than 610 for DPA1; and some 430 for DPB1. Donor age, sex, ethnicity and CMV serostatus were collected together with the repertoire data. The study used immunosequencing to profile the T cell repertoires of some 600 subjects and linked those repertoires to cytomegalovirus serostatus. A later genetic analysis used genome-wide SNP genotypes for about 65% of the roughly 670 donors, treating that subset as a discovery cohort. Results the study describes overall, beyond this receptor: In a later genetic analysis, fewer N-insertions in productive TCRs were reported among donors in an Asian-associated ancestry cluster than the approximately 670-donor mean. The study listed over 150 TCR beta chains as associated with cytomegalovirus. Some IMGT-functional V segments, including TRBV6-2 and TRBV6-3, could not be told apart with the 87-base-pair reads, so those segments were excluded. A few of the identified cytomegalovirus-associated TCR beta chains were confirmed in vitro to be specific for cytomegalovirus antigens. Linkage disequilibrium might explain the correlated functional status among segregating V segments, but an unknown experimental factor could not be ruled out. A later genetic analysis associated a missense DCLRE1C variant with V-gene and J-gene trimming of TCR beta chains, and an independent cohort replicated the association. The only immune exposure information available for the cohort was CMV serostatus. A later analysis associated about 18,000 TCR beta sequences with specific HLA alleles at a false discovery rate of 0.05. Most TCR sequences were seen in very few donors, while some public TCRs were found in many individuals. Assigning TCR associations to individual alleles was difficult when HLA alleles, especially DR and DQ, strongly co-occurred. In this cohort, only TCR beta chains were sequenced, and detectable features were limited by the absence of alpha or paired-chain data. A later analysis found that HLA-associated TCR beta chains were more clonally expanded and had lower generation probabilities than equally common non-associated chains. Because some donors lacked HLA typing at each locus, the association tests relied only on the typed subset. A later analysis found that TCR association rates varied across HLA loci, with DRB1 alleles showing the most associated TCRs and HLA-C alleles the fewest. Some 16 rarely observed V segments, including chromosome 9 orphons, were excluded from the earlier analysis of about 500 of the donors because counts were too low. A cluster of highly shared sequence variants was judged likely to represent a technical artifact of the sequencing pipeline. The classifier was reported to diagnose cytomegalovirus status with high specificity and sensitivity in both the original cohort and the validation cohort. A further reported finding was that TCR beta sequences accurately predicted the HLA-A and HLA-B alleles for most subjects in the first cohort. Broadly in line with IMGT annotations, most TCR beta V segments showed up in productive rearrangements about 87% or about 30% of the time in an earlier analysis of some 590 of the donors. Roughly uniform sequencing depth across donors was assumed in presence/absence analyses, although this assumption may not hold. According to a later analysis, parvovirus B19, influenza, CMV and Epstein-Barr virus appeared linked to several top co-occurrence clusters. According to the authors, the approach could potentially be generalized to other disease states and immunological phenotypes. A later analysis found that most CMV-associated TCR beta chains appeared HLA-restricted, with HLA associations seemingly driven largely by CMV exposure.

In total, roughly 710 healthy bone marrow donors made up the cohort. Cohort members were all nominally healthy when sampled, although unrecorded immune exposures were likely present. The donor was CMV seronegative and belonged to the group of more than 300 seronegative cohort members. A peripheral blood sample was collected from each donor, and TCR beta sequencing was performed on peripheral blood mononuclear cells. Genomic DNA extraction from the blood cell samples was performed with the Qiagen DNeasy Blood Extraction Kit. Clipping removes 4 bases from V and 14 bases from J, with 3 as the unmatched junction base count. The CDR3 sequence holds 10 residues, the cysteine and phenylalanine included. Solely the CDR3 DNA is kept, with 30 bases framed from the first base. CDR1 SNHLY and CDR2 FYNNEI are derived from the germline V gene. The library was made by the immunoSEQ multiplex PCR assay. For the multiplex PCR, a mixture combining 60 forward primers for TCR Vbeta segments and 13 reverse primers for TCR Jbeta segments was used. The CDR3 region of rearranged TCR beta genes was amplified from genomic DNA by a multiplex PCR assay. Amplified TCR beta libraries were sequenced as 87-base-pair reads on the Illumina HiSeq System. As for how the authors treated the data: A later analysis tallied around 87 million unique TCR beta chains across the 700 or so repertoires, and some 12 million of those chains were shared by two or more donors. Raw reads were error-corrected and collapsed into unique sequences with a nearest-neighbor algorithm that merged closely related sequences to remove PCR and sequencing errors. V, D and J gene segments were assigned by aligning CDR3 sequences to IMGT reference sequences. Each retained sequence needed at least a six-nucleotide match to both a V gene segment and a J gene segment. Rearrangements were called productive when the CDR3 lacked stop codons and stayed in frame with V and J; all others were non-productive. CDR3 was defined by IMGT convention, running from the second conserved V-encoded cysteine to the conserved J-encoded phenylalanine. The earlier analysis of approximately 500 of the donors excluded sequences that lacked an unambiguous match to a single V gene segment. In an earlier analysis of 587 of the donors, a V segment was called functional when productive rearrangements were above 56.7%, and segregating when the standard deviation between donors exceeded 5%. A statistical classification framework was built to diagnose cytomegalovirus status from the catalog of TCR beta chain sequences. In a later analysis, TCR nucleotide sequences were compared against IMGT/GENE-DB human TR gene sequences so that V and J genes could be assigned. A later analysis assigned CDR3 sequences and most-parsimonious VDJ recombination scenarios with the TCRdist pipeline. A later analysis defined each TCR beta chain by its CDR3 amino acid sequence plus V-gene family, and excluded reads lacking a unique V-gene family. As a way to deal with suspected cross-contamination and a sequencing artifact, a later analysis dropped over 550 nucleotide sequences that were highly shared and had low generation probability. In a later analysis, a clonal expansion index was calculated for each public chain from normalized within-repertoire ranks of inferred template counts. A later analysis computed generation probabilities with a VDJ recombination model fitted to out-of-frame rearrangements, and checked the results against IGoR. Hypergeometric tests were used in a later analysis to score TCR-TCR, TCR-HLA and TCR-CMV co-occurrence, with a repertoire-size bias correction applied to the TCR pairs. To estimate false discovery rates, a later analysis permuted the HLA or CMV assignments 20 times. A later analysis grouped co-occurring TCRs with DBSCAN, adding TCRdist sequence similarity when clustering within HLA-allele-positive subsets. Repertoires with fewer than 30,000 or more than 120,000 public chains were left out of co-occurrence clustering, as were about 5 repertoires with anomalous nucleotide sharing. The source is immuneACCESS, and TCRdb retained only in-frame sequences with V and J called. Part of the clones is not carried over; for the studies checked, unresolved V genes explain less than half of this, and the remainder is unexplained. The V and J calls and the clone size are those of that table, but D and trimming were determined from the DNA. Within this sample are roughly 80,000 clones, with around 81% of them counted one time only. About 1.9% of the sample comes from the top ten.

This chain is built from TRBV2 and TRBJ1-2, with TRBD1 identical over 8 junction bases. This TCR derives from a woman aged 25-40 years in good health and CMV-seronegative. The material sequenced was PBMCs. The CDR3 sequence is CASSVTGGTF. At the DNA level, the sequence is TGTGCCAGCAGTGTTACAGGGGGGACCTTC. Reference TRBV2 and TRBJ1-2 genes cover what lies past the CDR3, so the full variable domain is EPEVTQTPSHQVTQMGQEVILRCVPISNHLYFYWYRQILGQKVEFLVSFYNNEISEKSEIFDDQFSVERPDGSNFTLKIRSTKLEDSAMYFCASSVTGGTFGSGTRLTVV.